A selection of T cell receptor beta chains follows, all from one sample in a study of blood T cell repertoires in COVID-19. Clones were sequenced by immunoSEQ multiplex PCR, and TCRdb holds only the in-frame ones, with some missing. This sample has about 92,000 clones, with about three quarters found just once. Material for sequencing was peripheral blood. These receptors all come from a man aged 45 to 65 who had recovered from COVID-19. The conserved cysteine and the conserved F or W are not part of the CDR3 here. D genes are given only for firm matches. Clone size is stated in some rows and not others, as once, few, many or a class when expanded.

TRBD1	NA	TRBV4-1	TRBJ2-3	ASSQDRAQGAVDTQY
TRBD1	NA	TRBV5-6	TRBJ1-2	ASSLAQGAYGYT
TRBD2	NA	TRBV30	TRBJ2-1	AWRVAGLNEQF
TRBD1	NA	TRBV27	TRBJ1-5	ASRGDRANQPQH
NA	NA	TRBV6-6	TRBJ2-2	ASRDQLMGYTGELF
NA	NA	TRBV12-3/TRBV12-4	TRBJ1-2	ASSLPRYYGYT
NA	few	TRBV2	TRBJ2-7	ASIGPQGGYEQY
TRBD1	NA	TRBV12-5	TRBJ1-1	ASGLGTGVNTEAF
NA	NA	TRBV5-6	TRBJ1-2	ASSLIGGGYDGYT
NA	once	TRBV4-2	TRBJ2-7	ASSQGSGQGNFNEQY
NA	NA	TRBV6-2/TRBV6-3	TRBJ2-1	ASSYSWGLGEGYEQF
NA	NA	TRBV6-5	TRBJ2-7	ASSFQTSSYEQY
NA	NA	TRBV21-1	TRBJ2-2	ASSNPFGPPRSPNTGELF
TRBD1	NA	TRBV4-1	TRBJ1-4	ASSRLYVGTGSEKLF